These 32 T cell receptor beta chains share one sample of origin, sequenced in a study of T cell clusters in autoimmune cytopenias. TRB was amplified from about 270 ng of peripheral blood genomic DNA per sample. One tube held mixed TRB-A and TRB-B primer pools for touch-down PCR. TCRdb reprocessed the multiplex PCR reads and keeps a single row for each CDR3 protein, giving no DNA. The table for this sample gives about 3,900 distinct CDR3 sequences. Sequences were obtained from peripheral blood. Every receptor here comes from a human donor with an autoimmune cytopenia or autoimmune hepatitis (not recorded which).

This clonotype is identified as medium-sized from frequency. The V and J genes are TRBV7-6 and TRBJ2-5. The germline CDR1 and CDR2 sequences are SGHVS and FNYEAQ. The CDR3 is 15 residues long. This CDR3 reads CASSLPGVSQETQYF.

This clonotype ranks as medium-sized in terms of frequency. CDR3 amino acids: CASSSHSTDTQYF. The chain uses TRBV12-3 or TRBV12-4 and TRBJ2-3. The CDR3 covers 13 residues.

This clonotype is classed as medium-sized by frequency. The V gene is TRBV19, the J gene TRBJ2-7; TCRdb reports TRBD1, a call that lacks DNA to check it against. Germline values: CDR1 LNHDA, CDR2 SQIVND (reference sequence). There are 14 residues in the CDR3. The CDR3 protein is CASSMTSAAYEQYF.

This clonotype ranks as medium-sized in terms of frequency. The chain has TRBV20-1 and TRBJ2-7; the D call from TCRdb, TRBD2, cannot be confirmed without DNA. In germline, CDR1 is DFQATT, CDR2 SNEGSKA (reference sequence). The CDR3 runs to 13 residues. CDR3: CSARDLAGYEQYF.

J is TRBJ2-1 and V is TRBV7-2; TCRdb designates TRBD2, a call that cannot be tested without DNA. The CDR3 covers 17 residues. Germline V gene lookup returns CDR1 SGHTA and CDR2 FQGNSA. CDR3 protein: CASSFRGPGTMLNEQFF.

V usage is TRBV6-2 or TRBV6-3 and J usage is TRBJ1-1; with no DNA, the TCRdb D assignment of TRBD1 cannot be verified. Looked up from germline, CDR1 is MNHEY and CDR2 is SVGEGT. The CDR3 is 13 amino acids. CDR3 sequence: CASSWGTDTEAFF.

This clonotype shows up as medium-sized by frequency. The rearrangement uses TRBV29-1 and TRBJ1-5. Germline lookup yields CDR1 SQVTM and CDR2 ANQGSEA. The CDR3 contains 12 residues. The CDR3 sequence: CSGTQKDQPQHF.

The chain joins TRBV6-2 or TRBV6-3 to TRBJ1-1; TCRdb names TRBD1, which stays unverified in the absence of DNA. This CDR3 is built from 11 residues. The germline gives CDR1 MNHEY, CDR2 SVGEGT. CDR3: CATRGGTEAFF.

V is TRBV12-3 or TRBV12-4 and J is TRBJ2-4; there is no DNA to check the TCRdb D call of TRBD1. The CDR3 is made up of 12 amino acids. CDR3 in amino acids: CASSLEGRAQYF.

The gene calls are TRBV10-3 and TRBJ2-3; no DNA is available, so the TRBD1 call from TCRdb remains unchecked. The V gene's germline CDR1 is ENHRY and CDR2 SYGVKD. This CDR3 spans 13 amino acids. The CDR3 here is CAISGTDTDTQYF.

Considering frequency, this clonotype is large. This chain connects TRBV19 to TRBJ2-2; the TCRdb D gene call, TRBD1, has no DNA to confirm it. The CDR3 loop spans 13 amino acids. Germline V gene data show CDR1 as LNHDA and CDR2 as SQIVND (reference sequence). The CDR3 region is CASNTGWDGELFF. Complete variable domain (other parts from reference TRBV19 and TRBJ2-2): DGGITQSPKYLFRKEGQNVTLSCEQNLNHDAMYWYRQDPGQGLRLIYYSQIVNDFQKGDIAEGYSVSREKKESFPLTVTSAQKNPTAFYLCASNTGWDGELFFGEGSRLTVL.

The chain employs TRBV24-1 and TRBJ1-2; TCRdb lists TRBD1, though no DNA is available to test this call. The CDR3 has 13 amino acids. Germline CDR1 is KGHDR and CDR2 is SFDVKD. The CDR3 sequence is CATSGNRAYGYTF.

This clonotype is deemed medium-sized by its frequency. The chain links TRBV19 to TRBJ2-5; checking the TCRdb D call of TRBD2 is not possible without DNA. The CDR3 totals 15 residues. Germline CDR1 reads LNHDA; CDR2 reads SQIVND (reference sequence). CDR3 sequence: CASRRGLVGDKTQYF.

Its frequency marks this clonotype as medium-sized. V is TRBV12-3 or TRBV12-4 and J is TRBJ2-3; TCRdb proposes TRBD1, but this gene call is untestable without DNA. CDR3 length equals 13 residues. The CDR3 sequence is CASSSPWPDTQYF.

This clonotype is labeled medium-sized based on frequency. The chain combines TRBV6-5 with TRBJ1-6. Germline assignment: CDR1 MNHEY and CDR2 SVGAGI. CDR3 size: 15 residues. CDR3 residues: CASRASGGQASPLHF.

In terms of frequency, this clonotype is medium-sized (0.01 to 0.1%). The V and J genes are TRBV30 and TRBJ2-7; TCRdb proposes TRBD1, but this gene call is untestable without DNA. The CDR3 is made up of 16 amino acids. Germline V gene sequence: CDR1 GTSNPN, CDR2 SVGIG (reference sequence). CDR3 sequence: CAWSDLGTGIRDEQYF.

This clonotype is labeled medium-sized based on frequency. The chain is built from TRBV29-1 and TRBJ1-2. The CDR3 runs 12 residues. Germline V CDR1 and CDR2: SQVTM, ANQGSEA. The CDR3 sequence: CSVGTANYGYTF.

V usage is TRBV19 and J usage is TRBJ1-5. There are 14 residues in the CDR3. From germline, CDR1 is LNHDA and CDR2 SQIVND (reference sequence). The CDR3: CASTIWGEYQPQHF.

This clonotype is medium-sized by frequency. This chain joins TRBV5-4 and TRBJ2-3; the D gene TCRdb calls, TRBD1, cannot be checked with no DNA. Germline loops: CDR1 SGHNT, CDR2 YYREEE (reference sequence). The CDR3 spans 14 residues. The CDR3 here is CAVRHGGSTDTQYF.

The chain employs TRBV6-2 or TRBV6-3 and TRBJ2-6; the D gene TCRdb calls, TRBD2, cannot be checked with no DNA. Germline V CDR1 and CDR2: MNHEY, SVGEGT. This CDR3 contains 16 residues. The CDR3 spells CASSSSGGSGANVLTF.

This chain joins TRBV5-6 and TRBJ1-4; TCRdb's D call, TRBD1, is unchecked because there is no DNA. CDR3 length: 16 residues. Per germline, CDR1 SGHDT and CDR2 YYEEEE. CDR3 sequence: CASSAKPGQGNEKLFF.

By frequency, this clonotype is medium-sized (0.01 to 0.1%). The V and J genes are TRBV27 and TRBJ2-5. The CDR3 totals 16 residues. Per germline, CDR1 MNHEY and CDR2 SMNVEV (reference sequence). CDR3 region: CASSANRGPFQETQYF.

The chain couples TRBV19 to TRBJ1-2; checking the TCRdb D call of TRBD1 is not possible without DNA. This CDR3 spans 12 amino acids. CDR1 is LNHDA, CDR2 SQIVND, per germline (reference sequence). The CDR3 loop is CATGESGYGYTF.

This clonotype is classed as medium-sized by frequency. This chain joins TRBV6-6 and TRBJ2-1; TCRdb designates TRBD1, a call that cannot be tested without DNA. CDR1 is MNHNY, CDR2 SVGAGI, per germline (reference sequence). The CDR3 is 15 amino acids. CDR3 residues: CASRFQGAGNDEQFF.

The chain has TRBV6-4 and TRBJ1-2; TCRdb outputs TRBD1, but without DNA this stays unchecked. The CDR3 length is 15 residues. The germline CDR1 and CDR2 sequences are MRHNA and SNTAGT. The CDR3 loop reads CASSFLTGTNYGYTF.

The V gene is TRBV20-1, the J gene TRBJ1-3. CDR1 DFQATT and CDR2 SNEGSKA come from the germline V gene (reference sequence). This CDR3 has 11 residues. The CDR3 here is CSAEVGNTIYF.

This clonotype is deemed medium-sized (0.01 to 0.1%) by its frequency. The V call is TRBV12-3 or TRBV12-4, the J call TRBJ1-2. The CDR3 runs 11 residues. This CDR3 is CASAQVYGYTF.

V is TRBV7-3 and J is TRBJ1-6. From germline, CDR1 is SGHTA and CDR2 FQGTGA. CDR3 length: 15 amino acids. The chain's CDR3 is CASGTLQSYNSPLHF.

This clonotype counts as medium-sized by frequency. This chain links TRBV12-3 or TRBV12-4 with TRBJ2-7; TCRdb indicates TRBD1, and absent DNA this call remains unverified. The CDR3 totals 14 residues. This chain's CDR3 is CASSLGTAAYEQYF.

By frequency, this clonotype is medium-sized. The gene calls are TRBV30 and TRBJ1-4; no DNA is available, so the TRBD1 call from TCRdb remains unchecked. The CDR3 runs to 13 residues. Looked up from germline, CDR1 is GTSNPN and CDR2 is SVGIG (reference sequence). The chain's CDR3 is CAWTTGRNEKLFF.

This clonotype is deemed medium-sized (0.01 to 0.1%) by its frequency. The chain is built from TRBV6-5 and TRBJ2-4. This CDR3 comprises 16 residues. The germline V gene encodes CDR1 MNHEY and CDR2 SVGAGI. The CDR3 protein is CASSGSSRLAKNIQYF.

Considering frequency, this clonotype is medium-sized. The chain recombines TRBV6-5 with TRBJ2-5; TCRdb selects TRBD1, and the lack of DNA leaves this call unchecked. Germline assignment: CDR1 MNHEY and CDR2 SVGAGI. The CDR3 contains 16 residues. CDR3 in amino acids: CASSGRTGGTWETQYF.